The entry below describes one T cell receptor beta chain. The clone's antigen remains unknown. Base qualities are not at hand, and no much larger clone is one base apart. Per the germline V gene, MNHNS is the CDR1 and SASEGT is the CDR2. V was cut back by 10 bases and J by 6 bases, leaving a gap of 15 bases between them. The CDR3 measures 12 amino acids from cysteine to phenylalanine. Only the CDR3 DNA stays, 36 bases, in frame from base 1. The data stem from a study of neurological immune-mediated disorders (dated by TCRdb to the late 2010s). Concerning the study at large: Using UMI-based sequencing, the study compared peripheral blood TCR-beta repertoires from patients with HTLV-I-associated myelopathy (HAM/TSP), patients with multiple sclerosis, and healthy controls. Longitudinal samples, technical triplicates and paired sorted CD4+ and CD8+ T-cell subsets, alongside PBMC samples, were included among the roughly 98 TCR-beta libraries. Longitudinal HAM/TSP and healthy donors were sampled at 3 time-points each (about 3-45 month intervals). The cohort included some 66 subjects: approximately 14 with HAM/TSP, some 34 with multiple sclerosis, and approximately 20 healthy controls. Overall study outcomes, separate from this receptor: The highest TCR clonal expansion was observed in HAM/TSP patients, whereas the lowest was observed in MS patients, even when compared with healthy controls. No identical CDR3 amino acid sequences were shared among expanded clones across subjects, suggesting private TCR-beta repertoires in all groups.

cDNA was synthesized by template-switch 5'RACE using a primer with a 10-nucleotide random unique molecular identifier that tagged each TCR transcript. Every sequencing run yielded over 190 million TCR-beta sequences covering 15-18 subjects. The RNeasy kit was used for extraction of total RNA. The KAPA Real-time Library Amplification kit was used to amplify TCR-beta VDJ regions with primers targeting the TCR constant region and the 5'RACE anchor. Sample indexes and Illumina adaptors were added in a first PCR, and a second PCR then increased library yield. After Ampure bead purification, the roughly 650 bp TCR product was size-selected on a 2% E-gel SizeSelection system. Before pooling, library quality was checked on a Bioanalyzer, concentration was measured with Qubit, and libraries were quantified with the Kapa Library Quantification kit. Paired-end 2 x 150 bp sequencing of the libraries was performed on an Illumina HiSeq 2500. To increase sequence diversity, about 25-31% phiX was spiked into each library pool. Under the source paper's analysis protocol: The quality-filtered reads were processed with the UMI-based MiGEC pipeline, whose error correction step removed more than 80% of the raw TCR sequences. VDJ genes were aligned to IMGT germline references, and each clonotype was defined by a unique CDR3 amino acid sequence together with V-J genes. Clonal expansion, Shannon diversity and CDR3 relatedness (CalcPairwiseDistances, ClusterSamples) were evaluated with VDJtools, and phylogenetic trees were built with CLCbio workbench. Expanded clones were defined as having at least 8 unique UMIs, based on coefficient-of-variation modelling across technical triplicates. Using fastp at Q25 and MiXCR, TCRdb reprocessed the public reads and kept productive beta chains. Under each unique CDR3 protein, matching rows form one entry showing the most common genes and DNA. TCRdb's processing, not the authors' own work, is the source of the V and J calls. This sample gives roughly 98,000 distinct CDR3 sequences in total; less than 15% of them show up just once. Jointly, the top ten make up under 6% of the sample.

The time point label on this specimen signifies: longitudinal time-point 2. Libraries from unsorted PBMCs were made from 2 million PBMCs kept in RNAlater at -80 degrees C until RNA extraction. PBMCs were separated from peripheral blood using Ficoll-Hypaque density gradient centrifugation and then cryopreserved in liquid nitrogen. Here the chain combines TRBV6-1 and TRBJ1-1, with a tentative D gene TRBD1 over 6 matching bases. Sequenced material: PBMCs. This TCR was sampled from a female donor with HTLV-1-associated myelopathy (HAM/TSP). The nucleotide sequence is TGTGCCACCCGGGACCCAGGGGCTGAAGCTTTCTTT. It translates to CATRDPGAEAFF.